This T cell receptor (beta chain) was found in a study of lymphopenia after photon versus proton radiotherapy (dated by TCRdb to between 2019 and 2020). As for the study more broadly: The study compared the immunological effects of photon versus proton radiation therapy in patients with gastrointestinal tumors who developed high-grade lymphopenia. A cohort of some 20 patients with gastrointestinal tumors who received either photon or proton therapy and subsequently developed lymphopenia was included. The goal of the study was to describe how the two radiation modalities differ in their effects on the immune system. The research as a whole found: Proton-treated patients stayed relatively stable during treatment, while photon-treated patients lost naive T cells and TCR diversity and gained effector/memory populations. Across the cohort, a larger post-nadir drop in TCR diversity was inversely correlated with overall survival time among patients who died. The survival association was assessed only in patients who died, and better survival with proton therapy was presented by the authors as a possibility rather than a demonstrated result. After the lymphocyte count nadir, photon-treated repertoires showed oligoclonal expansion, especially of CD8+ Temra cells, which drove the drop in diversity.

As concerns this clone: What antigen it recognizes has not been identified. The record has no base qualities; no much larger clone is one base away.

The method was the immunoSEQ multiplex PCR assay. T cell repertoires were profiled with deep sequencing of rearranged TCR beta loci together with multiparametric flow cytometry. Entries here come from immuneACCESS through TCRdb and include only in-frame sequences with V and J called. Some clones fail to appear in such tables; in the studies checked, an unresolved V gene covers under half of the shortfall, and the cause of the remainder is unknown. The sample records about 7,300 clones, about nine tenths of which are singletons. Around 15% of the sample rests with the top ten. Relative to germline, V is missing 6 bases and J is missing 8 bases, with 3 bases of the junction outside any gene match. The germline V gene specifies LGHNT as CDR1 and FRNRAP as CDR2. The CDR3, cysteine through phenylalanine, is 12 amino acids long. The retained sequence is limited to the CDR3, 36 bases, with the frame set at the first base.

Sequencing was performed on peripheral blood, taken from a patient treated with photon-based radiotherapy. The clonotype originates from a man in his sixties with cholangiocarcinoma. The chain employs TRBV12-5 and TRBJ2-1, and TRBD1 matches 8 of the central bases. The CDR3 amino acid sequence is: CASGLTGDEQFF. The DNA sequence reads TGTGCTAGTGGCCTGACAGGGGATGAGCAGTTCTTC.